The clone carrying this TCR beta chain was seen a few times. The data were produced by immunoSEQ multiplex PCR, yet TCRdb's version contains in-frame clones alone and is incomplete. The sample includes about 95,000 clones, around 87% of them seen just once. The sample comes from a study of PD-L1 blockade in urothelial cancer. CDR1 is SGHTA, CDR2 FQGNSA, per germline. V was clipped by 1 base and J by 5 bases, with 15 bases between them. The CDR3 loop spans 15 amino acids. Time point in this sample: pretreatment peripheral blood. V is TRBV7-2 and J is TRBJ2-7; D may be TRBD1 (5 bases). This TCR came from a man in his 60s with urothelial cancer. The material sequenced was PBMCs, taken around atezolizumab (anti-PD-L1) treatment. CDR3 residues: CASSLDWSRAHEQYF. CDR3 in DNA: TGTGCCAGCAGCTTAGACTGGAGCAGGGCTCACGAGCAGTACTTC.